A selection of T cell receptor beta chains follows, all from one sample in a study of blood T cells in healthy people across ages. TCRdb used MiXCR to reprocess the 5' RACE reads, holding one entry per CDR3 protein. The profile shows around 1,900,000 distinct CDR3 sequences, 35% to 50% of them singletons. Sequenced input: blood. These receptors were collected from a human donor in good health. Both conserved end residues are part of each CDR3. Size values are once, few and many counts, or a class for expanded clones, and some rows have none.

v_gene	j_gene	len	abundance	CDR3aa
TRBV29-1	TRBJ1-1	12	-	CSVVPANTEAFF
TRBV2	-	14	-	CASSRLRAGETQYF
TRBV6-1	TRBJ2-3	14	-	CATRGDTGTDTQYF
TRBV12-3/TRBV12-4	TRBJ1-2	13	-	CASSLLRSYGYTF
TRBV9	TRBJ1-1	14	-	CASSVVSRGSDAFF
TRBV15	TRBJ2-1	19	-	CATSRDQLGGRSTYNEQFF
TRBV7-2	TRBJ2-7	15	-	CANSLGSPLYNEQYF
TRBV27	TRBJ1-1	13	-	CASQGWGTVEAFF
TRBV5-1	TRBJ2-3	12	few	CASSLRKYTQYF
TRBV4-2	TRBJ1-4	17	-	CASSYTMGGRRNEKLFF
TRBV15	TRBJ2-5	12	many	CATGQGYETQYF
TRBV5-6	TRBJ1-2	16	-	CASSSLTGLNPNGYTF
TRBV7-2	TRBJ2-2	16	once	CASSPRAGEDTGELFF
TRBV4-3	TRBJ1-1	15	-	CASSPQQKGGSEAFF
TRBV5-1	TRBJ1-2	15	-	CASSPGGGEGYGYTF
TRBV20-1	TRBJ2-1	16	-	CSARDRRGLAQGATFF
TRBV7-8	TRBJ1-2	13	-	CASSSITGDGYTF
TRBV27	TRBJ2-1	15	-	CASSQYRAPNNEQFF
TRBV12-3/TRBV12-4	TRBJ2-1	18	few	CASRRTGGPSNSYNEQFF
TRBV12-3/TRBV12-4	TRBJ2-1	17	-	CASSPRSGLAKPNEQFF
TRBV4-3	TRBJ2-7	18	few	CASSQGPLTGPRSYEQYF
TRBV6-1	TRBJ2-5	14	-	CASNVYNSRETQYF
TRBV6-1	TRBJ2-1	15	-	CTSSEDSGGYNEQFF
TRBV5-6	TRBJ2-1	14	-	CASSWGAGNNEQFF
TRBV20-1	TRBJ2-1	15	-	CSARVAPLTYKEQFF
TRBV20-1	TRBJ2-1	14	many	CSAYSAGGVGEQFF
TRBV5-6	TRBJ1-1	15	-	CASSSGPTSFAEAFF
TRBV7-2	TRBJ2-1	15	-	CTSSQGGPGMNEQFF
TRBV20-1	TRBJ1-1	13	few	CSAREDRASWAFF
TRBV7-2	TRBJ1-5	15	once	CASSVSYSAGQPQHF
TRBV12-3/TRBV12-4	TRBJ2-5	13	-	CASTPGTSREQYF
TRBV4-3	TRBJ2-5	17	-	CASSQETGGLPGETQYF
TRBV20-1	TRBJ1-2	15	few	CSARDLTGANCGYTF
TRBV7-9	TRBJ1-2	15	-	CASSLADGVGGGYTF
TRBV6-6	TRBJ2-5	13	few	CASSYPQGGTQYF
TRBV6-2/TRBV6-3	TRBJ1-6	12	-	CAIQSYNSPLHF
TRBV5-1	TRBJ2-3	16	few	CACKGLPQNPPDTQYF
TRBV10-3	TRBJ1-1	14	-	CAISDPQGNTEAFF
TRBV4-1	TRBJ2-7	19	-	CASSLEVLLQGAIGYEQYF
TRBV29-1	TRBJ1-1	14	-	CSVEAQGGNTEAFF
TRBV29-1	TRBJ2-5	14	-	CSADVTGGKETQYF
TRBV27	TRBJ2-7	13	-	CASRLDKTYEQYF